A single TCR beta chain is shown here with its context. This entry is derived from a study of blood T cell repertoires in COVID-19. Looking at the study overall: Some COVID-19 samples were acute and others convalescent; all came from the United States, Italy and Spain. T cells, B-cell-depleted T cells, or PBMCs supplied cDNA or gDNA.

Authors' methods: Amplification from reference gene primers served as the basis for estimated nucleated cell counts. The repertoire was sequenced with immunoSEQ multiplex PCR; TCRdb's copy has only in-frame clones and lacks some. Clonal size and the V and J genes are those of that table, whereas D and trimming came from the DNA. This table holds around 99,000 clones, about 80% found once. Sequenced input: peripheral blood. This clonotype was obtained from a man between 65 and 79 years old with acute or convalescent COVID-19.

The CDR3 is CASSIERSDTQYF. The CDR3 DNA reads TGTGCCAGTAGTATAGAGAGGTCAGATACGCAGTATTTT. V is TRBV19 and J is TRBJ2-3, with D uncertain. The CDR3 contains 13 residues. Trimming cost V 0 bases and J 4 bases, with 5 bases left between them. Per germline, CDR1 LNHDA and CDR2 SQIVND (reference sequence).